This T cell receptor (beta chain) derives from a study of shared T cell receptors in the human thymus. V shed 9 bases and J shed 4 bases, with 7 bases lying between them. The CDR3 covers 11 residues. Germline V gene data show CDR1 as MNHEY and CDR2 as SMNVEV (reference sequence). The assay was immunoSEQ multiplex PCR, and TCRdb's table has in-frame clones only and misses some. The sample includes some 400,000 clones, approximately 95% seen only once; the top ten take approximately 0.02%. The chain combines TRBV27 with TRBJ1-5, with D maybe TRBD1 (5 bases). The receptor was derived from a human donor. Sequencing was performed on thymocytes. Here the CDR3 reads CASGGNQPQHF. The CDR3 coding sequence is TGTGCCAGTGGGGGTAATCAGCCCCAGCATTTT.